This T cell receptor beta chain comes out of a study of blood T cell repertoires in COVID-19 (dated by TCRdb to 2020 to 2022). With respect to the entire study: The collaborator samples originated in the United States, Italy and Spain and spanned the acute and convalescent phases of COVID-19. The prospective study material was composed of cDNA or gDNA derived from T cells, B-cell-depleted T cells, or PBMCs. The dataset comprised deeply sampled blood TCRbeta repertoires from subjects exposed to, actively infected with, or recovered from COVID-19. A freely available public database, intended as a resource for researchers studying the immune response to SARS-CoV-2, is where the repertoires were released. The samples were drawn from the first 160 participants of the ongoing ImmuneRACE study and from roughly 1,300 subjects provided by 6 global collaborators. Sample metadata almost always included a de-identified subject ID, COVID-19 status, age in years and sex. Where available, HLA class I and class II types were obtained from metadata supplied by the sample provider rather than from assay-based typing.

In the case of this clone: The antigen this receptor binds is unknown. Base qualities were left out, and no much larger clone turns up one base away.

Collaborating institutions collected whole blood in K2EDTA tubes following their own protocols. Collaborator samples were shipped for TCRbeta analysis as frozen whole blood, isolated PBMCs, or DNA extracted from either sample type. The CDR3 numbers 13 residues from cysteine through phenylalanine. Only the CDR3 DNA stays, 39 bases, in frame from base 1. V loses 1 base, J loses 5 bases, and the germline ends lie 11 bases apart. The germline V gene (reference sequence) provides CDR1 GTSNPN and CDR2 SVGIG. Points the paper makes about the study in general: The quantity of clinical and demographic metadata differed by source and by participant and was supplied without curation.

TCRbeta CDR3 regions were amplified from genomic DNA using the immunoSEQ Assay, a bias-controlled multiplex PCR. Regarding the original processing steps: The number of nucleated cells in each sample was estimated from the amplification of reference gene primers within the assay. To quantify the absolute abundance of each unique TCRbeta CDR3 rearrangement, sequence reads were collapsed and filtered. For each sample, productive Simpson clonality was calculated as the square root of Simpson's diversity index across productive rearrangements. TCRdb retrieved this table from immuneACCESS and kept in-frame rearrangements only. Not all clones are present; in checked studies, unresolved V genes account for under half, and no reason is known for the remainder. V and J calls and clone size are copied from that table; D and trimming were computed from the DNA. This sample gives approximately 270,000 clones in total; about nine tenths of them show up just once. Roughly 2.2% of the sample comes from the top ten.

This TCR derives from a man in his forties or fifties with acute or convalescent COVID-19. Sequencing was carried out using peripheral blood. The sequence links TRBV30 to TRBJ2-5; tentative D gene TRBD2, with 6 bases matching. The CDR3 protein: CAWSAGVFETQYF. The nucleotide sequence is TGTGCCTGGAGTGCGGGGGTATTTGAGACCCAGTACTTC.